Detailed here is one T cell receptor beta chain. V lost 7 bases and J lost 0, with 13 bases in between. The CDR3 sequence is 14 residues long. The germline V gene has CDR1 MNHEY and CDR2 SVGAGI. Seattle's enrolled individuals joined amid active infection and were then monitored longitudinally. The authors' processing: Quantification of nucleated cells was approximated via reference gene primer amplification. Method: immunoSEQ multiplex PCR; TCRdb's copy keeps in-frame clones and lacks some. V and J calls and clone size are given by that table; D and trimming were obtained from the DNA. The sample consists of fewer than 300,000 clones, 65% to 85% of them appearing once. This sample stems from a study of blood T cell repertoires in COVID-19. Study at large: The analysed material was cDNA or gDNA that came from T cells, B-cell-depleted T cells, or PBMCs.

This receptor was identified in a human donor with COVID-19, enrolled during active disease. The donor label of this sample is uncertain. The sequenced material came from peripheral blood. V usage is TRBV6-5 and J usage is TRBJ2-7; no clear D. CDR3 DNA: TGTGCCAGCACCCAGATGGAGAGCTCCTACGAGCAGTACTTC. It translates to CASTQMESSYEQYF.